The rows below give T cell receptor beta chains drawn from one sample of a study of siplizumab effects on memory and regulatory T cells. TCRdb's copy holds only in-frame clones and misses some; the assay was immunoSEQ multiplex PCR. This table has roughly 9,200 clones, over 60% appearing once. Sequencing input: effector memory CD8+ T cells sorted from blood. The origin of the receptors is a human donor in good health. Both conserved end residues are part of each CDR3. D genes are given only for firm matches. The size entry is marked missing in some rows and otherwise reads once, few, many or a size class.

>once|-|TRBJ1-1|TRBV29-1
TGCAGCGTTGACGGGGTGAACACTGAAGCTTTCTTT
CSVDGVNTEAFF
>-|TRBD1|TRBJ2-7|TRBV28
TGTGCCAGTAACCAGGGGGCCTCCTACGAGCAGTACTTC
CASNQGASYEQYF
>-|-|TRBJ1-4|TRBV6-5
TGTGCCAGCAGTTACTCATCCGGGGGAAAACTGTTTTTT
CASSYSSGGKLFF
>-|-|TRBJ1-4|TRBV29-1
TGCAGCGCCTGGACAGCAACTAATGAAAAACTGTTTTTT
CSAWTATNEKLFF
>-|TRBD1|TRBJ1-1|TRBV18
TGTGCCAGCTCACCTGCAGGGGGCGGGATTAACACTGAAGCTTTCTTT
CASSPAGGGINTEAFF
>-|-|TRBJ1-1|TRBV30
TGTGCCTGGGGTAAGACAGAGAACACTGAAGCTTTCTTT
CAWGKTENTEAFF
>-|TRBD1|TRBJ2-7|TRBV27
TGTGCCAGCAGTTTATCGGCGGGACAGGGTTCCGAGCAGTACTTC
CASSLSAGQGSEQYF
>-|-|TRBJ2-7|TRBV7-9
TGTGCCAGCAGCTTGGGGGTCGGGGAGCAGTACTTC
CASSLGVGEQYF
>-|-|TRBJ1-1|TRBV6-5
TGTGTATCGGCAGGGTTGAACACTGAAGCTTTCTTT
CVSAGLNTEAFF
>-|TRBD2|TRBJ2-1|TRBV6-1
TGTGCCAGCAGTGAACTAGCGGGAGGGCCGCATGAGCAGTTCTTC
CASSELAGGPHEQFF
>-|TRBD1|TRBJ2-1|TRBV18
TGTGCCAGCTCAGAGGGACAGACTCTAAACAATGAGCAGTTCTTC
CASSEGQTLNNEQFF
>once|-|TRBJ2-1|TRBV6-5
TGTGCCAGCAGTCACGAGGGACAAGCTTTTAATGAGCAGTTCTTC
CASSHEGQAFNEQFF
>once|-|TRBJ2-6|TRBV7-9
TGTGCCAGCAGCTTATTAATGGTTAGCTCTGGGGCCAACGTCCTGACTTTC
CASSLLMVSSGANVLTF
>-|-|TRBJ2-1|TRBV7-9
TGTGCCAGCAGCCACAACAGGCCCGATGAGCAGTTCTTC
CASSHNRPDEQFF
>-|TRBD1|TRBJ2-5|TRBV27
TGTGCCAGCAGTAAACTTCCGACAGGGCCACAAGAGACCCAGTACTTC
CASSKLPTGPQETQYF
>few|TRBD1|TRBJ1-2|TRBV6-4
TGTGCCAGCAGTGATGGGACAGGGGGCTATGGCTACACCTTC
CASSDGTGGYGYTF
>-|-|TRBJ2-1|TRBV6-5
TGTGCCAGCAGTTACGCGGGCCTTAGGGATGAGCAGTTCTTC
CASSYAGLRDEQFF
>few|TRBD1|TRBJ2-2|TRBV30
TGTGCCTGGAGTGCCGGGACAGGGTCCGGGGAGCTGTTTTTT
CAWSAGTGSGELFF
>-|-|TRBJ2-7|TRBV7-9
TGTGCCAGCAGCGTGGCAATGGGCACCTACGAGCAGTACTTC
CASSVAMGTYEQYF